This T cell receptor (beta chain) was profiled in a study of response to subunit inactivated influenza vaccine. Overall study results and limits: Each seasonal flu vaccination may recruit only limited new T cells, authors suggested.

Of note for this clonotype: Antigen unknown.

V gave up 0 bases and J gave up 11 bases, with 14 bases separating them. The CDR3 has 14 amino acids. The germline gives CDR1 GTSNPN, CDR2 SVGIG (reference sequence). One entry per CDR3 protein results from TCRdb running MiXCR on the RT-PCR reads. The sample shows around 180,000 distinct CDR3 sequences, around 9.2% of them seen only once. The material was non-naive T cells sorted from PBMCs, obtained on the day of vaccination. The genes are TRBV30 and TRBJ1-6; D remains ambiguous. This TCR derives from a man between 50 and 59 years old who received an inactivated influenza vaccine. CDR3 residues: CAWSVRWAQPPLHF. The DNA of the CDR3 is TGTGCCTGGAGTGTTCGATGGGCCCAGCCACCCCTCCACTTT.